The present T cell receptor beta chain was sequenced within a study of Ad26.COV2.S vaccination and SARS-CoV-2 variants. Assay used: immunoSEQ multiplex PCR; TCRdb lists only in-frame clones, some missing. Of some 320,000 clones listed, roughly 80% are singletons. This clone has only one observation. Stated treatment: 15 to 20 received Ad26.COV2.S at low or high dose, single or two shots; a few received placebo; per-sample allocation not given. The samples date from day 63 after the first vaccine or placebo injection. The CDR3 contains 12 residues. Germline-derived CDR1 and CDR2 are SQVTM and ANQGSEA. V gave up 6 bases and J gave up 5 bases, with 14 bases separating them.

The source material was peripheral blood, sampled in a trial of Ad26.COV2.S vaccine versus placebo. The origin of this receptor is a person aged 18-65 years who received the Ad26.COV2.S COVID-19 vaccine or a placebo. The rearrangement joins TRBV29-1 to TRBJ2-7, with a weak D call TRBD1 (5 bases). The CDR3 reads CSVAQETDEQYF. The CDR3 DNA sequence: TGCAGCGTCGCCCAAGAGACAGACGAGCAGTACTTC.